What follows describes a single T cell receptor beta chain. Its target is unknown. Only in-frame clones appear in the TCRdb table, and some are missing; sequencing was by immunoSEQ multiplex PCR. The sample comprises about 2,500 clones, over 65% of which are singletons, and 14% rests with the top ten. The record originates from a study of coeliac disease. The study, taken as a whole, reports: Unbiased detection of gliadin-specific T cells was judged not feasible with this approach. Active celiac intraepithelial and lamina propria samples had lower TRB and TRG clonality than control samples. Largely private TRB repertoires meant most sequences were sample-unique.

This sequence was found in a human donor without celiac disease. The specimen sequenced was lymphocytes from the gut lamina propria.

The CDR3 DNA reads as TGTGCCAGCTCACCATATGGGGACAGCAATGAAAAACTGTTTTTT. This sequence encodes CASSPYGDSNEKLFF. The rearrangement joins TRBV18 to TRBJ1-4, with 7 bases that match TRBD1. Unmatched junction bases numbered 5, after V lost 2 bases and J lost 5 bases. CDR3 size: 15 residues. CDR1 is KGHSH and CDR2 is LQKENI in the germline V gene.